Described below is a single TCR beta chain sequence and its context. TCRdb re-called the 5' RACE reads and gives one entry per CDR3 protein, without DNA. Its clone listing holds a few hundred thousand distinct CDR3 sequences. CDR1 is DFQATT, CDR2 SNEGSKA, per germline (reference sequence). CDR3 length: 18 amino acids. The data originate from a study of T cells expressing NK-cell markers. Study overall: Repertoires of TCR beta were obtained from T cells sorted as CD3+CD56+NKG2C+, CD3+CD56+NKG2C- and CD3+CD56-NKG2C+.

Sequencing was done on a sample of blood T cells: a sorted CD56 or NKG2C T cell subset, CD4+ or CD8+ T cells, or bulk PBMC T cells (not recorded which). The sequence derives from a man between 18 and 29 years old in good health. This chain links TRBV20-1 with TRBJ2-3; TCRdb lists TRBD2, though no DNA is available to test this call. Here the CDR3 reads CSAGGGLAGGTSTDTQYF.